The clone carrying this T cell receptor (beta chain) showed up just once. V trimming: 5 bases; J trimming: 8 bases; junction bases outside the gene matches: 10. Germline assignment: CDR1 LNHDA and CDR2 SQIVND (reference sequence). The CDR3 covers 15 residues. This entry is derived from a study of blood T cell repertoires in COVID-19. In the original analysis: It was from reference gene primer amplification that nucleated cell counts were estimated. Sequencing was performed with immunoSEQ multiplex PCR; in TCRdb, only in-frame clones are kept and a portion is missing. V and J calls and clone size are copied from that table; D and trimming were computed from the DNA. Found here are 200,000 to 300,000 clones, 85% to 90% of them singletons; the top ten hold under 6.5%.

The specimen sequenced was peripheral blood. This receptor was obtained from a man aged 60-69 years with acute or convalescent COVID-19. The V and J genes are TRBV19 and TRBJ1-4; 8 nucleotides agree with TRBD1. The chain's CDR3 is CASSPARQGSEKLFF. CDR3 coding DNA: TGTGCCAGTAGTCCGGCCCGACAGGGGAGCGAAAAACTGTTTTTT.